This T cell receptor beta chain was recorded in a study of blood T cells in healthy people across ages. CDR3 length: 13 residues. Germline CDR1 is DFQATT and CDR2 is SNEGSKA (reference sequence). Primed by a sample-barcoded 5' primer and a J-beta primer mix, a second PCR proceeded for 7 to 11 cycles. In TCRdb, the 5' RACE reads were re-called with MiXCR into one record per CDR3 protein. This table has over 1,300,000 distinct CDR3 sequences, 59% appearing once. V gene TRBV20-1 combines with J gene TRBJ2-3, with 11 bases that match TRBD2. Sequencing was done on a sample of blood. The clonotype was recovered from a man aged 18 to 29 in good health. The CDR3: CSVAGGSTDTQYF. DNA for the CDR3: TGCAGCGTAGCGGGGGGGAGCACAGATACGCAGTATTTT.